Listed here are 25 T cell receptor beta chains from one sample, sequenced in a study of cytomegalovirus exposure and HLA in healthy donors (dated by TCRdb to the late 2010s). The library was obtained by the immunoSEQ multiplex PCR assay. A mixture of 60 forward primers for TCR Vbeta segments and 13 reverse primers for TCR Jbeta segments was used in the multiplex PCR. Imported from immuneACCESS, the table was reduced by TCRdb to in-frame sequences with V and J called. These copies leave out some clones; in studies compared against another copy, an unresolved V gene accounts for under half, and the cause of the remainder is not known. The sample records about 120,000 clones, around four fifths of which are singletons. The top ten hold roughly 31% of the sample. The sample was PBMCs. These receptors came from a man aged 55 to 69 in good health and CMV-seropositive.

This CDR3 reads CASSSYRAPPQHF. The CDR3, as DNA: TGTGCCAGCAGTTCCTACAGGGCCCCCCCCCAGCATTTT. This chain joins TRBV6-5 and TRBJ1-5, with a possible D match to TRBD1 (6 bases). Between the trimmed V and J ends, which lost 4 bases and 10 bases, there was a span of 14 bases. Germline loops: CDR1 MNHEY, CDR2 SVGAGI. CDR3 length equals 13 residues.

The V call is TRBV11-2, the J call TRBJ2-1, with D possibly matching TRBD2 (6 bases). The CDR3 is 13 residues long. Trimming shortened V by 4 bases and J by 9 bases, and 13 bases separated the two germline ends. Per germline, CDR1 SGHAT and CDR2 FQNNGV. The CDR3 protein is CASSSNLGGEQFF. Written as DNA, the CDR3 is TGTGCCAGCAGCTCGAATCTGGGGGGTGAGCAGTTCTTC.

As concerns this clone: At one boundary the junction diverges from the germline segment, which might be a read error. V and J are TRBV2 and TRBJ2-5; no clear D. This CDR3 has 13 amino acids. Germline V gene sequence: CDR1 SNHLY, CDR2 FYNNEI. The CDR3 region is CASSGVYQEAQYF. CDR3 bases: TGTGCCAGCAGTGGGGTGTACCAAGAGGCCCAGTACTTC.

The gene calls are TRBV2 and TRBJ2-1, with 9 bases matching TRBD2. This CDR3 has 16 residues. Germline CDR1 is SNHLY and CDR2 is FYNNEI. V lost 1 base, J lost 7 bases, and 8 bases stayed unmatched. CDR3 sequence: CASSEGRGRAKNEQFF. DNA for the CDR3: TGTGCCAGCAGTGAAGGCCGCGGGAGGGCCAAGAATGAGCAGTTCTTC.

V usage is TRBV19 and J usage is TRBJ2-1, with 9 nucleotides matching TRBD2. The V segment lost 1 base and the J segment 0 bases; nucleotides outside the gene matches: 7. The germline V gene encodes CDR1 LNHDA and CDR2 SQIVND (reference sequence). There are 18 residues in the CDR3. CDR3 sequence: CASSIGSAGGGSYNEQFF. CDR3 nucleotides: TGTGCCAGTAGTATAGGTTCGGCGGGAGGGGGCTCCTACAATGAGCAGTTCTTC.

The rearrangement uses TRBV2 and TRBJ2-2; a weak D match, TRBD2 (5 bases). Trimming took off 6 bases at V and 3 bases at J, with 8 bases between the two ends. Germline CDR1 and CDR2: SNHLY and FYNNEI. This CDR3 is 13 amino acids long. The CDR3 DNA reads as TGTGCCAGCAGCCCCGGGGACACCGGGGAGCTGTTTTTT. This gives the protein CASSPGDTGELFF.

The chain combines TRBV28 with TRBJ2-7; D is undetermined. CDR3 length: 14 amino acids. Germline V CDR1 and CDR2: MDHEN, SYDVKM. V lost 5 bases to trimming and J lost 3 bases, with 14 bases between them. DNA for the CDR3: TGTGCCAGCAGTCCCGGTAGGAGTAACTACGAGCAGTACTTC. This sequence encodes CASSPGRSNYEQYF.

This clone was counted once. The rearrangement links TRBV27 to TRBJ2-1; D may be TRBD1 (5 bases). V dropped 3 bases and J dropped 0 bases, with 18 bases sitting between them. Germline CDR1 and CDR2: MNHEY and SMNVEV (reference sequence). The CDR3 covers 18 residues. The CDR3 DNA reads TGTGCCAGCAGTTTGGGCCAGGGCAGGAAAAGCTCCTACAATGAGCAGTTCTTC. Translated, it gives CASSLGQGRKSSYNEQFF.

The chain employs TRBV5-1 and TRBJ2-5; the D gene is possibly TRBD2 (6 bases). CDR3 length equals 15 residues. CDR1 SGHRS and CDR2 YFSETQ come from the germline V gene. Between the trimmed V and J ends, which lost 2 bases and 2 bases, there was a span of 13 bases. CDR3 amino acids: CASSFAGSVQETQYF. The CDR3 coding sequence is TGCGCCAGCAGCTTCGCCGGGAGTGTACAAGAGACCCAGTACTTC.

V is TRBV7-9 and J is TRBJ2-1; maybe TRBD1 (5 bases). The germline gives CDR1 SEHNR, CDR2 FQNEAQ (reference sequence). The ends were cut back, 5 bases at V and 7 bases at J, with 15 bases in the middle. The CDR3 has 14 amino acids. The CDR3 loop is CASSPGAQGNEQFF. CDR3 DNA sequence: TGTGCCAGCAGCCCTGGGGCCCAAGGAAATGAGCAGTTCTTC.

This clone occurred a few times. The V call is TRBV6-1, the J call TRBJ1-1, with D hard to call. Germline V gene sequence: CDR1 MNHNS, CDR2 SASEGT. CDR3 length: 14 residues. V lost 3 bases to trimming and J lost 3 bases, with 11 bases between them. CDR3: CASSEATHYTEAFF. Written as DNA, the CDR3 is TGTGCCAGCAGTGAGGCCACACATTACACTGAAGCTTTCTTT.

The chain joins TRBV30 to TRBJ1-1, with 9 positions matching TRBD1. Unmatched junction bases numbered 10, after V lost 0 bases and J lost 5 bases. Germline loops: CDR1 GTSNPN, CDR2 SVGIG (reference sequence). The CDR3 is 16 residues long. CDR3 residues: CAWSVRSGTGITEAFF. DNA of the CDR3: TGTGCCTGGAGTGTACGTAGCGGGACAGGGATAACTGAAGCTTTCTTT. The full variable domain, its missing parts supplied by reference TRBV30 and TRBJ1-1, is SQTIHQWPATLVQPVGSPLSLECTVEGTSNPNLYWYRQAAGRGLQLLFYSVGIGQISSEVPQNLSASRPQDRQFILSSKKLLLSDSGFYLCAWSVRSGTGITEAFFGQGTRLTVV.

V is TRBV5-1 and J is TRBJ2-1, with a possible D match to TRBD2 (6 bases). The V gene lost 4 bases and the J gene lost 0 bases, with 8 bases spanning the gap. CDR3 length: 14 residues. The V gene's germline CDR1 is SGHRS and CDR2 YFSETQ. CDR3 nucleotides: TGCGCCAGCAGCATTAGCGGCTCCTACAATGAGCAGTTCTTC. This encodes CASSISGSYNEQFF.

V and J are TRBV5-1 and TRBJ2-7; a possible D gene is TRBD1 (5 bases). CDR1 SGHRS and CDR2 YFSETQ come from the germline V gene. The CDR3 extends over 16 amino acids. V lost 2 bases, J lost 0 bases, and 15 bases lay in between. CDR3 sequence: CASSLGVYGRSYEQYF. DNA for the CDR3: TGCGCCAGCAGCTTAGGGGTTTATGGACGCTCCTACGAGCAGTACTTC.

V and J are TRBV9 and TRBJ2-1; D might be TRBD2 (6 bases). Trimming took 7 bases from V and 7 from J, leaving 12 bases between them. The CDR3 consists of 12 residues. Germline loops: CDR1 SGDLS, CDR2 YYNGEE. The CDR3 nucleotides read TGTGCCAGCGGGAGGTATGATAATGAGCAGTTCTTC. It is translated as CASGRYDNEQFF. The whole variable domain, filled in from reference TRBV9 and TRBJ2-1, reads DSGVTQTPKHLITATGQRVTLRCSPRSGDLSVYWYQQSLDQGLQFLIQYYNGEERAKGNILERFSAQQFPDLHSELNLSSLELGDSALYFCASGRYDNEQFFGPGTRLTVL.

V usage is TRBV7-3 and J usage is TRBJ2-1; D call uncertain. Germline V gene lookup returns CDR1 SGHTA and CDR2 FQGTGA. Trimming took 2 bases from V and 3 from J, leaving 14 bases between them. The CDR3 is 16 amino acids. This CDR3 reads CASSLLSPQYYNEQFF. CDR3 DNA: TGTGCCAGCAGCTTACTGTCTCCCCAGTACTACAATGAGCAGTTCTTC.

The rearrangement joins TRBV7-7 to TRBJ1-1; TRBD1 matches 7 bases. The germline CDR1 and CDR2 sequences are SSHAT and FNYEAQ (reference sequence). J gave up 1 base and V 5 bases, and 13 bases lay outside the gene matches. The CDR3 spans 17 residues. The CDR3 is CASSPPYRDRANTEAFF. CDR3 in DNA: TGTGCCAGCAGCCCCCCATATCGTGACAGGGCGAACACTGAAGCTTTCTTT.

This clone has more than one count but fewer than ten. This chain links TRBV7-3 with TRBJ1-1; D is uncertain. CDR3 length: 16 amino acids. Germline CDR1 reads SGHTA; CDR2 reads FQGTGA. V dropped 0 bases and J dropped 4 bases, with 15 bases sitting between them. The CDR3 DNA is TGTGCCAGCAGCTTAACTAACGCAGCCCCAGGCACTGAAGCTTTCTTT. This gives the protein CASSLTNAAPGTEAFF.

V gene TRBV18 combines with J gene TRBJ1-2; 9 nucleotides match TRBD1. There are 15 residues in the CDR3. CDR1 KGHSH and CDR2 LQKENI come from the germline V gene. J lost 3 bases, V lost 5 bases, and 7 bases had no gene match. In DNA, the CDR3 is TGTGCCAGCTCAACAACAGGGGGCGCAGACTATGGCTACACCTTC. Its translation: CASSTTGGADYGYTF.

This chain uses TRBV27 with TRBJ2-1; 8 bases are shared with TRBD2. Trimming at V came to 8 bases and at J to 0 bases, leaving 18 bases not matched to a gene. CDR1 and CDR2 from the germline V gene are MNHEY and SMNVEV (reference sequence). CDR3 length equals 19 residues. The CDR3 sequence is CASLLTSANRISSYNEQFF. CDR3 nucleotides: TGTGCCAGCCTGTTGACTAGCGCAAACCGAATCAGCTCCTACAATGAGCAGTTCTTC.

The chain combines TRBV5-5 with TRBJ2-7; D perhaps matches TRBD2 (6 bases). CDR1 is SGHKS, CDR2 YYEKEE, per germline (reference sequence). V lost 4 bases and J lost 4, with 12 bases in between. The CDR3 runs to 13 residues. The DNA of the CDR3 is TGTGCCAGCAGCCCCATCGCGGGATACGAGCAGTACTTC. As protein: CASSPIAGYEQYF.

In the case of this clone: Its ends do not fully match the called genes, so a read error is possible. The CDR3 protein is CASSKDRGRYNEQFF. CDR3 nucleotide sequence: TGTGCCAGCAGCAAAGACAGGGGGCGATACAATGAGCAGTTCTTC. J is TRBJ2-1 and V is TRBV14; 10 nucleotides match TRBD1. The CDR3 is made up of 15 amino acids. Germline CDR1 SGHDN, CDR2 FVKESK.

The chain joins TRBV4-2 to TRBJ1-4; 7 bases map to TRBD1. V gave up 4 bases and J gave up 8 bases; unmatched junction bases: 19. Germline-derived CDR1 and CDR2 are LGHNA and YNFKEQ. This CDR3 comprises 18 residues. This chain's CDR3 is CASSPAGRQGLFNEKLFF. The CDR3 DNA reads as TGTGCCAGCAGCCCGGCGGGGCGACAGGGATTATTTAACGAAAAACTGTTTTTT.

About this clone: The junction differs from germline at one of its ends, possibly a read error. The rearrangement links TRBV7-8 to TRBJ2-7, with 9 bases identical to TRBD1. The CDR3 has 13 residues. The germline CDR1 and CDR2 sequences are SGHVS and FQNEAQ. The CDR3 here is CASSSTSRDRASF. CDR3 bases: TGTGCCAGCAGCTCCACCAGCCGGGACAGGGCCTCCTTC. Full variable domain (missing parts from reference TRBV7-8 and TRBJ2-7): GAGVSQSPRYKVAKRGQDVALRCDPISGHVSLFWYQQALGQGPEFLTYFQNEAQLDKSGLPSDRFFAERPEGSVSTLKIQRTQQEDSAVYLCASSSTSRDRASFGPGTRLTVT.

V and J are TRBV5-4 and TRBJ2-5; no clear D gene. The CDR3 has 12 residues. Trimming shortened V by 4 bases and J by 0 bases, and 4 bases separated the two germline ends. Germline-derived CDR1 and CDR2 are SGHNT and YYREEE (reference sequence). CDR3 coding DNA: TGTGCCAGCAGCCAGTACCAAGAGACCCAGTACTTC. As protein: CASSQYQETQYF.